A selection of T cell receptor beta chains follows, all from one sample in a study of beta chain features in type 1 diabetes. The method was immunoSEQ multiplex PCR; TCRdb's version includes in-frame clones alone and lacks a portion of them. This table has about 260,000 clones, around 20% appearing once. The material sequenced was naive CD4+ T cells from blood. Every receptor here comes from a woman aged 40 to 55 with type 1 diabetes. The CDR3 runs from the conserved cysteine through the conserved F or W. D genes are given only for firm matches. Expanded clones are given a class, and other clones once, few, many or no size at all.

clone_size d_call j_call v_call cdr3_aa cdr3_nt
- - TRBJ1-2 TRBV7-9 CASSPGGGGRGYTF TGTGCCAGCAGCCCCGGAGGGGGAGGGAGAGGCTACACCTTC
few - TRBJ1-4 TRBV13 CASSRQPLIATNEKLFF TGTGCCAGCAGCCGCCAACCTTTGATAGCAACTAATGAAAAACTGTTTTTT
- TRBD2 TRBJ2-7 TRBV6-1 CASSDQAGPAVYEQYF TGTGCCAGCAGTGACCAAGCGGGACCGGCAGTCTACGAGCAGTACTTC
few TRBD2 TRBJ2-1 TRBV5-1 CASSLRLAEIYNEQFF TGCGCCAGCAGCTTGAGGCTAGCGGAGATCTACAATGAGCAGTTCTTC
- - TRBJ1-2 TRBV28 CASSLHSPYGYTF TGTGCCAGCAGTTTACACAGCCCCTATGGCTACACCTTC
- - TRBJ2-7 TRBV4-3 CASSQDVPGSASYEQYF TGCGCCAGCAGCCAAGACGTGCCGGGTTCGGCGTCCTACGAGCAGTACTTC
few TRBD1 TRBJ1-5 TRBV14 CASSEGAGPQHF TGTGCCAGCAGTGAGGGGGCAGGACCCCAGCATTTT
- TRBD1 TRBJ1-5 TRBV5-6 CASSRDSTNQPQHF TGTGCCAGCAGCCGGGACAGTACAAATCAGCCCCAGCATTTT
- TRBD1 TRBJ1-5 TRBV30 CAWSPGQGGQPQHF TGTGCCTGGAGCCCGGGACAGGGAGGACAGCCCCAGCATTTT
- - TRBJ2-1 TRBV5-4 CASTPSAGRNEQFF TGTGCCAGCACCCCCTCGGCGGGGCGGAATGAGCAGTTCTTC
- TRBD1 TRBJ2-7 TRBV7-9 CASSLGQGIDEQYF TGTGCCAGCAGCTTAGGACAGGGTATCGACGAGCAGTACTTC
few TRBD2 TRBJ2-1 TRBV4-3 CASSQVHSGDYNEQFF TGCGCCAGCAGCCAAGTCCACAGCGGGGATTACAATGAGCAGTTCTTC
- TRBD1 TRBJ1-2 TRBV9 CASRGSGQSGYTF TGTGCCAGCAGAGGTTCGGGACAGTCCGGCTACACCTTC
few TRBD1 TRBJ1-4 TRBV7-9 CASSPGQGTSGEKLFF TGTGCCAGCAGTCCGGGACAGGGAACCTCAGGGGAAAAACTGTTTTTT
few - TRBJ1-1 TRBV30 CAGQLKTEAFF TGTGCGGGACAACTGAAAACTGAAGCTTTCTTT
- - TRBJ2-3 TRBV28 CASSLGIVAGSLDTQYF TGTGCCAGCAGCCTAGGTATTGTTGCGGGATCTTTGGATACGCAGTATTTT
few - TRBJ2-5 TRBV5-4 CASSPGDSTQYF TGTGCCAGCAGCCCCGGGGACTCGACCCAGTACTTC
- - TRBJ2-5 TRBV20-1 CSGSGEETQYF TGCAGTGGATCGGGGGAAGAGACCCAGTACTTC
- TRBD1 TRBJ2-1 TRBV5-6 CASSTGQGNNEQFF TGTGCCAGCAGCACGGGACAGGGGAACAATGAGCAGTTCTTC
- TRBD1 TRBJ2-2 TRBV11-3 CASSVNRGAGELFF TGTGCCAGCAGCGTAAACAGGGGCGCCGGGGAGCTGTTTTTT
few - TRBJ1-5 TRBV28 CASSTERPQHF TGTGCCAGCAGTACGGAGCGGCCCCAGCATTTT
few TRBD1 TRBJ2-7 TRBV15 CATSSPGQTYEQYF TGTGCCACCAGCAGTCCGGGACAGACCTACGAGCAGTACTTC
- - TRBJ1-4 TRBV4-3 CASSQDTPRGVGTNEKLFF TGCGCCAGCAGCCAAGATACCCCCCGGGGGGTTGGGACTAATGAAAAACTGTTTTTT
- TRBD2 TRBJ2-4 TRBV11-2 CASSIRLAGVGEAKNIQYF TGTGCCAGCAGTATAAGACTAGCGGGAGTGGGGGAGGCCAAAAACATTCAGTACTTC
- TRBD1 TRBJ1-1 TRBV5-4 CASSTPGGQNTEAFF TGTGCCAGCAGCACTCCAGGGGGCCAGAACACTGAAGCTTTCTTT
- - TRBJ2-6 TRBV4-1 CASSQDQDTAGANVLTF TGCGCCAGCAGCCAAGATCAGGACACAGCTGGGGCCAACGTCCTGACTTTC
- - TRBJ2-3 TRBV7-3 CASSLNGDRPTDTQYF TGTGCCAGCAGCTTAAACGGAGACAGACCGACAGATACGCAGTATTTT
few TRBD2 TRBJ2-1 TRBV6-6 CASSRGLARSNEQFF TGTGCCAGCAGTAGGGGACTAGCGAGATCAAATGAGCAGTTCTTC
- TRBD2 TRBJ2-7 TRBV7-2 CASSLVPGTSGSYEQYF TGTGCCAGCAGCTTAGTGCCCGGGACTAGCGGCTCCTACGAGCAGTACTTC
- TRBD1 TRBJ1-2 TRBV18 CASSRDRGYGYTF TGTGCCAGCTCCCGGGACAGGGGCTATGGCTACACCTTC
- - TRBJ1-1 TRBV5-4 CASSHPVNTEAFF TGTGCCAGCAGCCACCCAGTGAACACTGAAGCTTTCTTT
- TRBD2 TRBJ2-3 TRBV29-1 CSVEGASGPTDTQYF TGCAGCGTTGAAGGGGCTAGCGGGCCAACAGATACGCAGTATTTT
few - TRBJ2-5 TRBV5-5 CASSLGTFGEETQYF TGTGCCAGCAGCTTGGGGACTTTTGGAGAGGAGACCCAGTACTTC
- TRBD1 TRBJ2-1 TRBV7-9 CASSWGQRQGGNEQFF TGTGCCAGCAGCTGGGGGCAGCGACAGGGGGGCAATGAGCAGTTCTTC
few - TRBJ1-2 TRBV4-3 CASSHWGLSYGYTF TGCGCCAGCAGCCACTGGGGACTGTCCTATGGCTACACCTTC
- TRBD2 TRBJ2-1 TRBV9 CASSPRTSGRSYNEQFF TGTGCCAGCAGCCCCAGGACTAGCGGGCGTTCCTACAATGAGCAGTTCTTC
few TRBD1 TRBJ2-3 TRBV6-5 CASSPYSGQGNTQYF TGTGCCAGCAGTCCCTACTCGGGACAGGGGAATACGCAGTATTTT
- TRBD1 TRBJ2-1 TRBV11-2 CASSPGQGALSYNEQFF TGTGCCAGCAGCCCAGGACAGGGGGCTTTATCCTACAATGAGCAGTTCTTC
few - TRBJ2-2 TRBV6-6 CASSYSGFGELFF TGTGCCAGCAGTTACTCGGGCTTCGGGGAGCTGTTTTTT
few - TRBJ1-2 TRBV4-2 CASSQDRGSYGYTF TGTGCCAGCAGCCAAGATAGGGGCTCCTATGGCTACACCTTC
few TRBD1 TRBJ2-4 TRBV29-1 CSVGDRGTAKNIQYF TGCAGCGTGGGGGACAGGGGAACGGCCAAAAACATTCAGTACTTC
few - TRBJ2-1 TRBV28 CASIPGNEAEQFF TGTGCCAGCATTCCGGGGAACGAGGCTGAGCAGTTCTTC
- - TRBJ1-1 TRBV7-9 CASSLTQGEAFF TGTGCCAGCAGCTTAACTCAGGGTGAAGCTTTCTTT
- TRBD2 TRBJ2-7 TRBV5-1 CASSPPGRGGSYEQYF TGCGCCAGCAGCCCTCCCGGGAGGGGAGGCTCCTACGAGCAGTACTTC
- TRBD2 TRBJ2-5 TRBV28 CASSRPGTTQETQYF TGTGCCAGCAGCAGACCCGGGACTACACAAGAGACCCAGTACTTC
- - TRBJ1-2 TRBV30 CAWRVTRTNYGYTF TGTGCCTGGAGGGTGACACGGACTAACTATGGCTACACCTTC
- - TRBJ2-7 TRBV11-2 CASSFPPRDYEQYF TGTGCCAGCAGCTTTCCCCCCCGGGACTACGAGCAGTACTTC
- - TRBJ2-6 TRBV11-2 CASSPGTGANVLTF TGTGCCAGCAGCCCAGGGACTGGGGCCAACGTCCTGACTTTC
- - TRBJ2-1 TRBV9 CASSVGYSSSYNEQFF TGTGCCAGCAGCGTAGGGTATTCGAGCTCCTACAATGAGCAGTTCTTC
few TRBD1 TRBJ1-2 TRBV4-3 CASSQPSGRQGRDGYTF TGCGCCAGCAGCCAACCCTCCGGACGACAGGGGCGAGATGGCTACACCTTC